Sequencing of this T cell receptor beta chain was carried out in a study of shared clonotypes between healthy human individuals. Method: immunoSEQ multiplex PCR; TCRdb's copy keeps in-frame clones and lacks some. Of about 1.1 million clones listed, 60% to 85% are singletons. Study outcomes and limitations: Sharing across a few donors was seen in 4% to 6.5% of naive CD4 clonotypes. Exclusively blood specimens were collected; tissue repertoires likely differ.

Naive CD4+ cells were CD45RA-selected; the remaining cells were memory. The CDR3 has 15 amino acids. Germline CDR1 SGHAT, CDR2 FQNNGV. V gave up 6 bases and J gave up 0 bases; unmatched junction bases: 6. On this clone itself: As yet, its antigen is unknown.

The V gene is TRBV11-2, the J gene TRBJ2-3; 7 bases match TRBD1. The sequence came from a man between 18 and 29 years old in good health. Some clones in this sample may be carry-over from other donors' samples. Sequenced: memory CD4+ T cells from PBMCs. Described subset: CD45RA-negative fraction. CDR3 in amino acids: CASRPQTGSTDTQYF. DNA for the CDR3: TGTGCCAGCAGGCCTCAGACAGGGAGCACAGATACGCAGTATTTT.